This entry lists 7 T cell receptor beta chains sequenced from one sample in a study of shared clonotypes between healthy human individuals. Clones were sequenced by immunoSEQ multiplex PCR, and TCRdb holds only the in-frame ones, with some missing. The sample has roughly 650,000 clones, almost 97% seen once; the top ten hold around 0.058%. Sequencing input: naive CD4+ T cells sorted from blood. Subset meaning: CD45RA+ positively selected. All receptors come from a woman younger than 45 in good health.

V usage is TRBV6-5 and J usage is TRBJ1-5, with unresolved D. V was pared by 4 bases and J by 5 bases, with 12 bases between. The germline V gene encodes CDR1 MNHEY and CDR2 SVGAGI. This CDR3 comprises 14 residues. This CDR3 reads CASSSGKTYQPQHF. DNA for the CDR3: TGTGCCAGCAGTTCCGGGAAAACCTATCAGCCCCAGCATTTT.

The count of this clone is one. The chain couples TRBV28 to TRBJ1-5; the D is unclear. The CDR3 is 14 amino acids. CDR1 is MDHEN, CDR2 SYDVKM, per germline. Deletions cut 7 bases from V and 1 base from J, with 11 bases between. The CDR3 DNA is TGTGCCAGCACATCGACCGGCAGCAATCAGCCCCAGCATTTT. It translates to CASTSTGSNQPQHF.

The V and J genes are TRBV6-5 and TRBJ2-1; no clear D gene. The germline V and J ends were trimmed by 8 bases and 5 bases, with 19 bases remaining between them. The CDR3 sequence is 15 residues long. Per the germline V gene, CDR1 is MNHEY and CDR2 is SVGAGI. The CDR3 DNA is TGTGCCAGCGAGACCAGACGATCGAGTCACAATGAGCAGTTCTTC. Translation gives CASETRRSSHNEQFF.

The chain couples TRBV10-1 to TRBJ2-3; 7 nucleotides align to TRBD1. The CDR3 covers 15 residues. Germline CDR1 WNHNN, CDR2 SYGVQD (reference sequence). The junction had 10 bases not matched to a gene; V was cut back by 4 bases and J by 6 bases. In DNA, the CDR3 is TGCGCCAGCAGTGCCAGACAGGGTGACACGGATACGCAGTATTTT. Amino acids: CASSARQGDTDTQYF.

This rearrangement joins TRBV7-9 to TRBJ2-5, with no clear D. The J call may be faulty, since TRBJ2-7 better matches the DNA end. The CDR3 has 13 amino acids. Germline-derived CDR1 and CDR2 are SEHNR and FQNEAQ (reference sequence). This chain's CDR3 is CASSPSPRHEQYF. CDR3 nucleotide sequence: TGTGCCAGCAGCCCTTCACCCAGGCACGAGCAGTACTTC.

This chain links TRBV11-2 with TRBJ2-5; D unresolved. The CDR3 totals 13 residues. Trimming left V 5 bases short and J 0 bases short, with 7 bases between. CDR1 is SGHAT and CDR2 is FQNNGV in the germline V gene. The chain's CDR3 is CASSLFHQETQYF. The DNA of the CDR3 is TGTGCCAGCAGCCTCTTTCACCAAGAGACCCAGTACTTC.

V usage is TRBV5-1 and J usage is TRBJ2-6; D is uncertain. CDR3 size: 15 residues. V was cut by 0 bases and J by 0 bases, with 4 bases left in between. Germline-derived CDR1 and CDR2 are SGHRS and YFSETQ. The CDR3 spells CASSLANSGANVLTF. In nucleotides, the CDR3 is TGCGCCAGCAGCTTGGCCAACTCTGGGGCCAACGTCCTGACTTTC.